A single sample is the source of the 10 T cell receptor beta chains below, sequenced in a study of T-cell reconstitution after alpha-beta-depleted transplantation in children. Unique molecular identifiers featured in how the TCRbeta library was prepared. From the PCR reads, TCRdb called clonotypes with MiXCR, one entry per CDR3 protein. The data show 350,000 to 400,000 distinct CDR3 sequences, 10% to 15% seen once. Source: PBMCs, taken from the stem cell graft. The receptors originated from a human donor who donated a stem cell graft to a child with Fanconi anemia.

The chain is built from TRBV18 and TRBJ2-1; perhaps TRBD1 as D (6 bases). The CDR3 is 16 residues long. Germline V gives CDR1 KGHSH, CDR2 LQKENI. V was shortened by 6 bases and J by 0 bases, with 15 bases between the two germline ends. CDR3 sequence (DNA): TGTGCCAGCTCCCCGAACAGGGCTAGCTCCTACAATGAGCAGTTCTTC. Protein: CASSPNRASSYNEQFF. Using reference TRBV18 and TRBJ2-1 for the parts outside the CDR3, the full variable domain is NAGVMQNPRHLVRRRGQEARLRCSPMKGHSHVYWYRQLPEEGLKFMVYLQKENIIDESGMPKERFSAEFPKEGPSILRIQQVVRGDSAAYFCASSPNRASSYNEQFFGPGTRLTVL.

The V and J genes are TRBV12-3 or TRBV12-4 and TRBJ1-2; no clear D. This CDR3 is 15 amino acids long. V lost 7 bases, J lost 5 bases, and 20 bases lay in between. CDR3 bases: TGTGCCAGCATCCTTACCGGGCCTCAGGTATATGGCTACACCTTC. Protein: CASILTGPQVYGYTF.

This sequence joins TRBV4-3 and TRBJ1-6, with 8 bases identical to TRBD1. After removal of 3 bases from V and 5 bases from J, the junction contained 3 bases not matched to a gene. Germline V gene sequence: CDR1 LGHNA, CDR2 YSLEER. CDR3 length: 15 residues. CDR3 in DNA: TGCGCCAGCAGCCACGAGGACAGGGATAATTCACCCCTCCACTTT. Its translation: CASSHEDRDNSPLHF.

A few counts support this clonotype. The chain is built from TRBV7-2 and TRBJ2-4; TRBD2 agrees at 13 bases. CDR3 length: 17 amino acids. The trim removed 3 bases at V and 8 bases at J, leaving 10 bases unmatched. Germline lookup yields CDR1 SGHTA and CDR2 FQGNSA. CDR3 sequence reads: CASSLGRLAGGRDIQYF. The CDR3, as DNA: TGTGCCAGCAGCTTGGGCAGACTAGCGGGGGGCAGAGACATTCAGTACTTC.

This clonotype was detected only a few times. The chain joins TRBV12-3 or TRBV12-4 to TRBJ1-5; 10 nucleotides line up with TRBD1. V trimming: 5 bases; J trimming: 11 bases; junction bases outside the gene matches: 12. This CDR3 comprises 15 residues. In DNA form, the CDR3 reads TGTGCCAGCAGTCCGGGACAGGGGTGGAACTGGGCCCAGCATTTT. Its protein is CASSPGQGWNWAQHF.

V usage is TRBV6-1 and J usage is TRBJ1-4, with TRBD1 matching 10 bases. V lost 4 bases and J lost 6; bases outside the gene matches: 5. Per the germline V gene, CDR1 is MNHNS and CDR2 is SASEGT. The CDR3 is 15 amino acids. CDR3 region: CASSGVGTGDEKLFF. DNA of the CDR3: TGTGCCAGCAGTGGAGTTGGGACAGGGGATGAAAAACTGTTTTTT.

This clonotype was recorded many times. V gene TRBV12-3 or TRBV12-4 combines with J gene TRBJ1-3, with D unclear. The V gene lost 4 bases and the J gene lost 0 bases, with 4 bases spanning the gap. This CDR3 spans 13 amino acids. The CDR3 loop reads CASSSSSGNTIYF. CDR3 nucleotide sequence: TGTGCCAGCAGTTCTAGCTCTGGAAACACCATATATTTT.

This clonotype occurred once. The gene calls are TRBV25-1 and TRBJ2-2, with TRBD1 matching 7 bases. The CDR3 consists of 16 residues. Looked up from germline, CDR1 is MGHDK and CDR2 is SYGVNS. V trimming: 5 bases; J trimming: 0 bases; junction bases outside the gene matches: 6. The CDR3 loop reads CASSPGQAPNTGELFF. The CDR3, as DNA: TGTGCCAGCAGTCCAGGACAGGCCCCGAACACCGGGGAGCTGTTTTTT.

The rearrangement links TRBV30 to TRBJ2-5, with 12 positions matching TRBD1. The CDR3 spans 17 residues. CDR1 and CDR2 (germline): GTSNPN, SVGIG (reference sequence). After removal of 1 base from V and 7 bases from J, the junction contained 13 bases not matched to a gene. CDR3 amino acids: CAWSASFGTGGLTTQYF. In nucleotides, the CDR3 is TGTGCCTGGAGTGCCTCCTTTGGGACAGGGGGCCTAACGACCCAGTACTTC. The variable domain in full, with the rest retrieved from reference TRBV30 and TRBJ2-5, is SQTIHQWPATLVQPVGSPLSLECTVEGTSNPNLYWYRQAAGRGLQLLFYSVGIGQISSEVPQNLSASRPQDRQFILSSKKLLLSDSGFYLCAWSASFGTGGLTTQYFGPGTRLLVL.

This clonotype occurred once. CDR3 sequence (DNA): TGTGCCAGCAGTAGCAGGGTTCAGCAGTTCTTC. The encoded protein is CASSSRVQQFF. The V and J genes are TRBV6-1 and TRBJ2-1; the D gene is possibly TRBD1 (5 bases). V lost 5 bases to trimming and J lost 11 bases, with 10 bases between them. There are 11 residues in the CDR3. Germline lookup yields CDR1 MNHNS and CDR2 SASEGT.